This T cell receptor (beta chain) was captured in a study of T-cell reconstitution after alpha-beta-depleted transplantation in children. At least ten counts were recorded for this clonotype. Trimming at V came to 0 bases and at J to 4 bases, leaving 4 bases not matched to a gene. CDR3 length: 16 amino acids. Germline CDR1 is SGHAT and CDR2 is FQNNGV. As it was prepared, the TCRbeta library received unique molecular identifiers. Using its own MiXCR run on the PCR reads, TCRdb lists one record per CDR3 protein. The table records 25,000 or so distinct CDR3 sequences, about a sixth of them present only once.

V gene TRBV11-2 combines with J gene TRBJ1-2, with 11 bases fitting TRBD1. This TCR came from a male patient aged 2-9 years who had a stem cell transplant for acute lymphoblastic leukemia, so the T cells may come from the graft donor. The material was PBMCs, mostly from graft donor cells, obtained 60 days after TCRalphabeta/CD19-depleted stem cell transplant. Written as DNA, the CDR3 is TGTGCCAGCAGCTTAGAATACGGGACAGGGGGCTATGGCTACACCTTC. Protein product: CASSLEYGTGGYGYTF.